This paragraph covers one T cell receptor beta chain sequence. Its antigen is still unknown. One end of the junction does not line up with germline, which may come from a read error. Germline V gene sequence: CDR1 MDHEN, CDR2 SYDVKM. The CDR3 extends over 11 amino acids. The data stem from a study of shared clonotypes between healthy human individuals. Study observations and caveats: Estimated clonotype richness was generally higher in naive than memory subsets.

Naive CD45RA+ and memory CD45RA-negative subsets were split from CD4+ cells. The protocol was immunoSEQ multiplex PCR, while the TCRdb copy is restricted to in-frame clones and leaves out a portion. The table lists 2 million to 2.5 million clones, 85% to 95% of them singletons, with approximately 0.41% in the top ten. The TCR was taken from a man younger than 35 in good health. Some clones in this sample may be carry-over from other donors' samples. The rearrangement joins TRBV28 to TRBJ2-7, with D tentatively TRBD1 (6 bases). The sample comprised naive CD4+ T cells from PBMCs. This sample's subset: CD45RA+ positively selected. The CDR3 loop is CASSPGTTVDF. DNA of the CDR3: TGTGCCAGCAGTCCCGGGACAACGGTGGACTTC. The entire variable domain, with the rest obtained from reference TRBV28 and TRBJ2-7, is as follows: DVKVTQSSRYLVKRTGEKVFLECVQDMDHENMFWYRQDPGLGLRLIYFSYDVKMKEKGDIPEGYSVSREKKERFSLILESASTNQTSMYLCASSPGTTVDFGPGTRLTVT.